The rows below give T cell receptor beta chains drawn from one sample of a study of identical twins. TCRdb fed the 5' RACE reads into MiXCR, producing one record per CDR3 protein. The sample gives approximately 690,000 distinct CDR3 sequences, 5.5% to 6.5% of which show up once; around 2% is in the top ten. The specimen was naive T cells sorted from blood. The receptors here all came from a man aged 18 to 29 in good health. Each CDR3 is given with its conserved first and last residue. D genes are given only for firm matches. Not every row has a clone size; where given, it reads once, few, many or a size class.

CDR3aa: CASSIHGQGNEETQYF
CDR3nt: TGTGCCAGCAGTATCCACGGACAGGGGAATGAAGAGACCCAGTACTTC
j_gene: TRBJ2-5
abundance: few
len: 16
d_gene: TRBD1
v_gene: TRBV6-1

CDR3aa: CASSLVRGASETQYF
CDR3nt: TGTGCCAGCAGCTTAGTCCGGGGGGCCTCCGAGACCCAGTACTTC
j_gene: TRBJ2-5
abundance: .
len: 15
d_gene: .
v_gene: TRBV7-9

CDR3aa: CASSSPGLAYEQYF
CDR3nt: TGTGCCAGCAGCTCCCCGGGACTTGCCTACGAGCAGTACTTC
j_gene: TRBJ2-7
abundance: .
len: 14
d_gene: .
v_gene: TRBV7-3

CDR3aa: CASSFGPDTQYF
CDR3nt: TGTGCCAGCAGTTTCGGACCAGATACGCAGTATTTT
j_gene: TRBJ2-3
abundance: many
len: 12
d_gene: .
v_gene: TRBV12-3/TRBV12-4

CDR3aa: CASSSGHSGETEAFF
CDR3nt: TGCGCCAGCAGCTCGGGTCATTCCGGGGAAACTGAAGCTTTCTTT
j_gene: TRBJ1-1
abundance: many
len: 15
d_gene: .
v_gene: TRBV5-1

CDR3aa: CASSITSGRMSDTQYF
CDR3nt: TGTGCCAGCAGCATCACTAGCGGGAGGATGTCAGATACGCAGTATTTT
j_gene: TRBJ2-3
abundance: .
len: 16
d_gene: TRBD2
v_gene: TRBV9

CDR3aa: CASSLQGQANTEAFF
CDR3nt: TGTGCCAGCAGCTTACAAGGACAGGCGAACACTGAAGCTTTCTTT
j_gene: TRBJ1-1
abundance: many
len: 15
d_gene: TRBD1
v_gene: TRBV5-6

CDR3aa: CASSWGQGAGDTQYF
CDR3nt: TGTGCCAGCAGCTGGGGACAGGGGGCGGGAGATACGCAGTATTTT
j_gene: TRBJ2-3
abundance: .
len: 15
d_gene: TRBD1
v_gene: TRBV7-2

CDR3aa: CASSSSTGLGTEAFF
CDR3nt: TGTGCCAGCTCATCCTCAACGGGGTTGGGCACTGAAGCTTTCTTT
j_gene: TRBJ1-1
abundance: few
len: 15
d_gene: .
v_gene: TRBV18

CDR3aa: CSAREGLGPQHF
CDR3nt: TGCAGTGCTAGAGAGGGCTTAGGGCCCCAGCATTTT
j_gene: TRBJ1-5
abundance: few
len: 12
d_gene: .
v_gene: TRBV20-1

CDR3aa: CASSLEPRNTDTQYF
CDR3nt: TGCGCCAGCAGCTTGGAACCGAGGAACACAGATACGCAGTATTTT
j_gene: TRBJ2-3
abundance: .
len: 15
d_gene: .
v_gene: TRBV5-1

CDR3aa: CASSLGVGLGELFF
CDR3nt: TGTGCCAGCAGTTTAGGGGTTGGCCTTGGGGAGCTGTTTTTT
j_gene: TRBJ2-2
abundance: few
len: 14
d_gene: .
v_gene: TRBV28

CDR3aa: CSSPNGYYNEQFF
CDR3nt: TGCAGCTCGCCCAACGGGTATTACAATGAGCAGTTCTTC
j_gene: TRBJ2-1
abundance: many
len: 13
d_gene: .
v_gene: TRBV29-1